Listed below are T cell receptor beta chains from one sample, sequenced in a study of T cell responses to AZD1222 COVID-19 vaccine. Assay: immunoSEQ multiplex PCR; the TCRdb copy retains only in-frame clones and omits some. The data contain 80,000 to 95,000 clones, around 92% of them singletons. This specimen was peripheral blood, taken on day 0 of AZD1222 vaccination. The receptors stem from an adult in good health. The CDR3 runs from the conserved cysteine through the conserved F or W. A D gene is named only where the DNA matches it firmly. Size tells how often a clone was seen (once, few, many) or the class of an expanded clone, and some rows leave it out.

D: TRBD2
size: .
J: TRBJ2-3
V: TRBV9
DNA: TGTGCCAGCAGCGTTTTTGGGACTAGCCCAGATACGCAGTATTTT
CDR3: CASSVFGTSPDTQYF

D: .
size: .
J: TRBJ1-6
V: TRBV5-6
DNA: TGTGCCAGCAGCTTACGCGGGCTGGGGTCACCCCTCCACTTT
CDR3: CASSLRGLGSPLHF

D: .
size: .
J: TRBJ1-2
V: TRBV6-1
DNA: TGTGCCAGCAGTGAAGCTGTACAGGGCTACTATGGCTACACCTTC
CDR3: CASSEAVQGYYGYTF

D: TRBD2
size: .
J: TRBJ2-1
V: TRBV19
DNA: TGTGCCAGTAGCAATAGCGGGAGGGTGTTTAGGCATGAGCAGTTCTTC
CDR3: CASSNSGRVFRHEQFF

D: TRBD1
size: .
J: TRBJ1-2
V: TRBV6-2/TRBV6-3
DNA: TGTGCCAGCAGTTACAGTGGACAGGGGAGTGGCTACACCTTC
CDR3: CASSYSGQGSGYTF

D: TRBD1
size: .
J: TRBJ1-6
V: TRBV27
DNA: TGTGCCAGCAGTTACAAAGCAACGACAGGGACCTATAATTCACCCCTCCACTTT
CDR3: CASSYKATTGTYNSPLHF

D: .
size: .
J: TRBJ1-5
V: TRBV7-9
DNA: TGTGCCAGCAGTGCCGGGATTAGCAATCAGCCCCAGCATTTT
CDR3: CASSAGISNQPQHF

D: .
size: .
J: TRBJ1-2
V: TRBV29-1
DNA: TGCAGCGTTGAAAGGGGTACGGGCTATGGCTACACCTTC
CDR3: CSVERGTGYGYTF

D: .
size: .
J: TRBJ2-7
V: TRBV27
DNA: TGTGCCAGTAAAGTGAGCGGACACCCTTCCTACGAGCAGTACTTC
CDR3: CASKVSGHPSYEQYF

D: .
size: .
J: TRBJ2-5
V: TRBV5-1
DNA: TGCGCCAGCGGCCCATACAGGGCTTGGGAAGAGACCCAGTACTTC
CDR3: CASGPYRAWEETQYF

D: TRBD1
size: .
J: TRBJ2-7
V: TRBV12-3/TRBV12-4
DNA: TGTGCCAGCACAGACAGGGCTAAGAGCGAGCAGTACTTC
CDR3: CASTDRAKSEQYF

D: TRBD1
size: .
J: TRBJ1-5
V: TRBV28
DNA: TGTGCCAGCAGTTCAATCGGGACAGGGGGTCTTGACAATCAGCCCCAGCATTTT
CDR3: CASSSIGTGGLDNQPQHF

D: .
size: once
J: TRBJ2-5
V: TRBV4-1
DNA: TGCGCCAGCAGCCAAAAACTAGGAAACCACGAAGAGACCCAGTACTTC
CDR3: CASSQKLGNHEETQYF

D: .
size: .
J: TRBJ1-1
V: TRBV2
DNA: TGTGCCAGCAGTGCCCAGGGACTGAACACTGAAGCTTTCTTT
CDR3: CASSAQGLNTEAFF

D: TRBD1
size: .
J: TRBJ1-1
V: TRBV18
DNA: TGTGCCAGCTCGGGACAGGCGAACACTGAAGCTTTCTTT
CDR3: CASSGQANTEAFF